Below, one T cell receptor (beta chain) is given with its context. Its antigen is currently unknown. This sample stems from a study of T cell responses to AZD1222 COVID-19 vaccine. The overall study: Pooling of second doses given at about 4 or about 12 weeks was done. Study observations and caveats: Two AZD1222 doses significantly raised spike-specific TCR breadth and depth over controls. Regions 160-218 and 743-854 dominated among vaccine-associated CD4 TCRs spanning spike. Recipients of AZD1222 seropositive at baseline numbered only 5 or 6.

V lost 4 bases and J lost 1; bases outside the gene matches: 10. This CDR3 has 17 amino acids. Germline assignment: CDR1 SQVTM and CDR2 ANQGSEA. This table comes from immunoSEQ multiplex PCR, and its TCRdb copy is limited to in-frame clones, with some not included. This sample has about 140,000 clones, with roughly 90% found just once. The specimen was peripheral blood, collected on day 0 of AZD1222 vaccination. V usage is TRBV29-1 and J usage is TRBJ2-7; 13 positions agree with TRBD2. The TCR was taken from an adult in good health. CDR3 nucleotide sequence: TGCAGCGTTGGACCCGGACTAGCGGGAGAAGTGTCCTACGAGCAGTACTTC. Translation: CSVGPGLAGEVSYEQYF.